This TCR beta chain was found in a study of shared clonotypes between healthy human individuals. Trimming cost V 4 bases and J 3 bases, with 10 bases left between them. The germline CDR1 and CDR2 sequences are SGHNT and YENEEA. This CDR3 spans 13 amino acids. In the study's own analysis: With immunoSEQ giving junction-only sequences and no quality scores, filtering differed. Method: immunoSEQ multiplex PCR; TCRdb's copy keeps in-frame clones and lacks some. That table furnishes V, J and clone size, whereas the DNA furnished D and trimming. This repertoire shows roughly 500,000 clones, 95% to 97% found once; its top ten account for about 0.06%.

The V call is TRBV11-3, the J call TRBJ2-7; D is perhaps TRBD2 (6 bases). The receptor's source is a woman in her twenties or thirties in good health. Sequenced sample: naive CD4+ T cells sorted from blood. Subset indicated: CD45RA+ positively selected. Here the CDR3 reads CASSWRDGYEQYF. The CDR3 nucleotides are TGTGCCAGCAGCTGGAGGGACGGCTACGAGCAGTACTTC.